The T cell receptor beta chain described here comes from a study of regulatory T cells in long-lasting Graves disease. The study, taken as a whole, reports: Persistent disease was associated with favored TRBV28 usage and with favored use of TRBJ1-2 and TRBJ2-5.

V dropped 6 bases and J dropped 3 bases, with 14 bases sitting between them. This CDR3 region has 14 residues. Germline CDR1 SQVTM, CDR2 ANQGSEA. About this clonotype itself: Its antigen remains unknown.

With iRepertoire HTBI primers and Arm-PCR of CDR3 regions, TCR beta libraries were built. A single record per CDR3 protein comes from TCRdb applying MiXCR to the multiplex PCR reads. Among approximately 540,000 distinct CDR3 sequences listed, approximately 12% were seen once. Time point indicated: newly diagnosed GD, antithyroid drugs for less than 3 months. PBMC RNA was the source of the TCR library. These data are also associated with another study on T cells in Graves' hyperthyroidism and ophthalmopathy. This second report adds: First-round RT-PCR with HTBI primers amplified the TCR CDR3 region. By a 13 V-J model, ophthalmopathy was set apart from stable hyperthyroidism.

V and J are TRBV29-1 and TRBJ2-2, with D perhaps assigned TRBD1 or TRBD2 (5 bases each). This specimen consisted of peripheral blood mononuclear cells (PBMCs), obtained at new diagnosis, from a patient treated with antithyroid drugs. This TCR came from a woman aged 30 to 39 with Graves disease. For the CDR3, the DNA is TGCAGCGTCCCATCCTGGGGGTACACCGGGGAGCTGTTTTTT. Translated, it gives CSVPSWGYTGELFF.